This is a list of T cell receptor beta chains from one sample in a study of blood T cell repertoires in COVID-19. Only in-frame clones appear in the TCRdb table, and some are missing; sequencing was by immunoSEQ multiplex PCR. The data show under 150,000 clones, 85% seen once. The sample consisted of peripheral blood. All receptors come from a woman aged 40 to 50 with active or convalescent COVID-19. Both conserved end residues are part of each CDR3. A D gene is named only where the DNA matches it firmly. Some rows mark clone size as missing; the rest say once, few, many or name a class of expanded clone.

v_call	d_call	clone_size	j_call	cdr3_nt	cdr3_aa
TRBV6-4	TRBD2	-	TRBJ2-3	TGTGCCAGCAGGCTAGCGGCCTTCAGCACAGATACGCAGTATTTT	CASRLAAFSTDTQYF
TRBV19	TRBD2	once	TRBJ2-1	TGTGCCAGTATTGGGGTAGCGGGTAACAATGAGCAGTTCTTC	CASIGVAGNNEQFF
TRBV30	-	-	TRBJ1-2	TGTGCCCGACAGGTTAACTATGGCTACACCTTC	CARQVNYGYTF
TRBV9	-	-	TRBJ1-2	TGTGCCAGCAGCGGGACAGAACAGGGCCCCTATGGCTACACCTTC	CASSGTEQGPYGYTF
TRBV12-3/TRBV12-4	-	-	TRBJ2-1	TGTGCCAGCGGGAGGTTGGTTGAGCAGTTCTTC	CASGRLVEQFF
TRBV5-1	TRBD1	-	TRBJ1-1	TGCGCCAGCAGCTTGGGCTCCAGGGGGCAGGGTGAAGCTTTCTTT	CASSLGSRGQGEAFF
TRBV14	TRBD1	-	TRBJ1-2	TGTGCCAGCAGCCACGGGACAGTCTATGGCTACACCTTC	CASSHGTVYGYTF
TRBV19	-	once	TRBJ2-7	TGTGCCAGTAGTAAGGGCGGAGCGGGCTCCTACGAGCAGTACTTC	CASSKGGAGSYEQYF
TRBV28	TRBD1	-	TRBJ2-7	TGTGCCAGCAGTTTGAATATGTTAATGGGGACAGGGGGCCACGACGAGCAGTACTTC	CASSLNMLMGTGGHDEQYF
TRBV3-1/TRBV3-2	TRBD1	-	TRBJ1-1	TGTGCCAGCAGCCAAGTGGACAGGGGGGCTAACACTGAAGCTTTCTTT	CASSQVDRGANTEAFF
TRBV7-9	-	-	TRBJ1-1	TGTGCCAGCAGCCATCCAGGGGCCGAAGCTTTCTTT	CASSHPGAEAFF
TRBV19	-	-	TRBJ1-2	TGTGCCAGTAGTATATTCGCAGGGTGGGATGGCTACACCTTC	CASSIFAGWDGYTF
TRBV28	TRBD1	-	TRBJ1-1	TGTGCCAGCAGTTTTTTGGGGACAGGGGGCTTGGGCACTGAAGCTTTCTTT	CASSFLGTGGLGTEAFF
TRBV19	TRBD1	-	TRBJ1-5	TGTGCCAGTAGAACCGGGACAGGTAATCAGCCCCAGCATTTT	CASRTGTGNQPQHF
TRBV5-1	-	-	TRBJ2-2	TGCGCCAGCAGCGAGGAGGGATTCACCGGGGAGCTGTTTTTT	CASSEEGFTGELFF
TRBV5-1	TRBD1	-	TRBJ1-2	TGCGCCAGCAGCGTCGACAGGGGGCTTGGCTACACCTTC	CASSVDRGLGYTF
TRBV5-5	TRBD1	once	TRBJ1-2	TGTGCCAGCAGCTTGAATAGACAGGGTTTTGCCAACTATGGCTACACCTTC	CASSLNRQGFANYGYTF
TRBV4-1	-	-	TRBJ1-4	TGCGCCAGCAGCCAAGGTAGTAATGAAAAACTGTTTTTT	CASSQGSNEKLFF
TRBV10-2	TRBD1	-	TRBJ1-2	TGCGCCAGCAGTCCGGGACAGGGGGTTGGTGGCTACACCTTC	CASSPGQGVGGYTF
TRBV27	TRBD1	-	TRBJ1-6	TGTGCCAGCAGTGGGACAGGGGGCAATTCACCCCTCCACTTT	CASSGTGGNSPLHF
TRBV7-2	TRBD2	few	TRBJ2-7	TGTGCCAGCAGCCAACGGACTAGCGATAGCTACGAGCAGTACTTC	CASSQRTSDSYEQYF
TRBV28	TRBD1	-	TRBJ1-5	TGTGCCAGCAGTTGGACAGGGGCTGGACAGCCCCAGCATTTT	CASSWTGAGQPQHF
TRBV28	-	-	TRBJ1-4	TGTGCCAGCACCAACGCCGGGGGGAGACTGTTTTTT	CASTNAGGRLFF
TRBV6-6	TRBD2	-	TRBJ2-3	TGTGCCAGCAGCCGAGCGGAAGCTAGCGGGAGAGGGGGCACAGATACGCAGTATTTT	CASSRAEASGRGGTDTQYF
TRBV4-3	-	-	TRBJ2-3	TGCGCCAGCAGCCAAGATCCAGGGGGCACAGATACGCAGTATTTT	CASSQDPGGTDTQYF
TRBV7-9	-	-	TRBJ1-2	TGTGCCAGCAGCATACAACCAAACTATGGCTACACCTTC	CASSIQPNYGYTF
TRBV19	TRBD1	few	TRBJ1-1	TGTGCCACCTCCCGGCGGGACAGGGGGAGAGCTGAAGCTTTCTTT	CATSRRDRGRAEAFF
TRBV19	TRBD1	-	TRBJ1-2	TGTGCCAGTAGTGCCCGCTTGACAGGGAGCTATGGCTACACCTTC	CASSARLTGSYGYTF